Below, one TCR beta chain is given with its context. What it recognizes is unknown. Using its own MiXCR run on the RT-PCR reads, TCRdb lists one record per CDR3 protein. The profile shows about 310,000 distinct CDR3 sequences, roughly a fifth of them singletons. The data were obtained in a study of response to subunit inactivated influenza vaccine. Study-level findings and limits: Researchers suggested that each seasonal influenza vaccination recruits few new T cells.

The CDR3 has 12 amino acids. The germline V gene has CDR1 MGHDK and CDR2 SYGVNS. V lost 8 bases and J lost 4, with 11 bases in between. The receptor was derived from a man aged 45 to 70 who received an inactivated influenza vaccine. Sequencing used PBMCs from blood, obtained about 20 months after vaccination. V gene TRBV25-1 combines with J gene TRBJ1-1; D possibly corresponds to TRBD1 (5 bases). In DNA, the CDR3 is TGTGCCAGCGGCCGGGGGGGCACTGAAGCTTTCTTT. This encodes CASGRGGTEAFF.